This TCR beta chain was documented in a study of cytomegalovirus exposure and HLA in healthy donors. Findings of the study overall: Analyzed later, most CMV-associated TCR beta chains appeared HLA-restricted. Common viral pathogens seemed, in a later analysis, to connect with several of the most significant clusters.

The PCR ran on 60 Vbeta and 13 Jbeta primers. The assay was immunoSEQ multiplex PCR, and TCRdb's table has in-frame clones only and misses some. The data hold 200,000 to 250,000 clones, with under 80% observed a single time. A word on this clone: Antigen unknown.

The ends were cut back, 6 bases at V and 0 bases at J, with 6 bases in the middle. The germline gives CDR1 MGHDK, CDR2 SYGVNS. This CDR3 has 14 amino acids. The chain uses TRBV25-1 and TRBJ1-6; D is unresolved. The receptor was derived from a woman in her 30s in good health and CMV-seronegative. Sample: PBMCs. The CDR3 region is CASRVSSYNSPLHF. The CDR3, as DNA: TGTGCCAGCAGGGTCAGCTCCTATAATTCACCCCTCCACTTT.